This TCR beta chain was sequenced during a study of cytomegalovirus exposure and HLA in healthy donors. Background on the study: Earlier, fewer than 130 million unique TCR beta sequences were recovered from around 190 million T cells by an analysis. Study-wide results and caveats: According to an earlier analysis, most TCR beta V segments yielded productive rearrangements about 90% or about 30% of the time. V- and J-gene trimming in TCR beta was tied to a missense DCLRE1C variant by an analysis performed later.

13 Jbeta primers and 60 Vbeta primers were used for the PCR. Authors' data handling: In a later analysis, 80 million to 100 million unique TCR beta chains included roughly 11 million shared by two or more donors. This table comes from immunoSEQ multiplex PCR, and its TCRdb copy is limited to in-frame clones, with some not included. Clonal size and the V and J genes are those of that table, whereas D and trimming came from the DNA. The table shows approximately 170,000 clones, with roughly 77% occurring only once. Concerning this clone: The antigen is not known.

V shed 1 base, J shed 3 bases, and the junction held 9 bases outside the gene matches. CDR3 length: 15 amino acids. Germline V gene data show CDR1 as GTSNPN and CDR2 as SVGIG (reference sequence). The clonotype comes from a man aged 25-45 years in good health and CMV-seropositive. The chain carries TRBV30 and TRBJ2-7, with 7 nucleotides matching TRBD1. The sample taken for sequencing was PBMCs. DNA of the CDR3: TGTGCCTGGAGTGAACAACCGGGACAGTTCTACGAGCAGTACTTC. Its translation: CAWSEQPGQFYEQYF.